This T cell receptor (beta chain) came from a study of blood T cell repertoires in COVID-19 (dated by TCRdb to 2018 to 2021). Study-wide context: The collaborator samples originated in the United States, Italy and Spain and spanned the acute and convalescent phases of COVID-19. The material from the prospective study consisted of cDNA or gDNA derived from T cells, B-cell-depleted T cells, or PBMCs. Deeply sampled blood TCRbeta repertoires from subjects exposed to, actively infected with, or recovered from COVID-19 were included in the dataset. The repertoires were released in a freely available public database meant as a resource for research on the immune response to SARS-CoV-2. Samples were obtained from the ongoing ImmuneRACE study (first 160 participants) and from 950 to 1,500 subjects provided by 6 global collaborators. Sample metadata almost always included a de-identified subject ID, COVID-19 status, age in years and sex. HLA class I and class II types, where available, came from metadata supplied by the sample provider rather than from assay-based typing.

The paper's findings and limits, for the study overall: The quantity of clinical and demographic metadata differed by source and by participant and was supplied without curation.

At the junction V is shortened by 4 bases and J by 4 bases, with 14 bases in between. Sequences SGHRS (CDR1) and YFSETQ (CDR2) are obtained from the germline V gene. From the cysteine through the phenylalanine, the CDR3 covers 15 amino acids. Of all the DNA, just the CDR3 is kept, 45 bases in frame from base 1. Concerning this clone: Its antigen is not yet known. Base qualities are not provided; no much larger clone lies one nucleotide away.

The immunoSEQ Assay, a bias-controlled multiplex PCR, was used to amplify TCRbeta CDR3 regions from genomic DNA. Processing in the source paper ran as follows. Nucleated cell counts per sample were estimated from amplification of reference gene primers within the assay. To quantify the absolute abundance of each unique TCRbeta CDR3 rearrangement, sequence reads were collapsed and filtered. For each sample, productive Simpson clonality was calculated as the square root of Simpson's diversity index across productive rearrangements. The clones in this table, taken by TCRdb from immuneACCESS, are in-frame only. Not every clone is retained; where verified, under half of the shortfall comes from an unresolved V gene, and the cause of the rest is unknown. The V and J calls and clone size come from that table; D and trimming were worked out from the DNA. This sample lists 130,000 to 150,000 clones; 88% were detected once. The top ten constitute less than 2% of the sample.

Whole blood was collected in K2EDTA tubes by collaborating institutions according to the institutions' own protocols. For TCRbeta analysis, collaborators shipped samples as frozen whole blood, isolated PBMCs, or DNA extracted from either of those sample types. The material sequenced was peripheral blood. Recombination joined TRBV5-1 with TRBJ2-2; the D gene is perhaps TRBD1, on 6 matching bases. The receptor was isolated from a man between 65 and 79 years old with acute or convalescent COVID-19. The CDR3 loop reads CASSTGQMSTGELFF. The bases read TGCGCCAGCAGCACTGGACAGATGAGCACCGGGGAGCTGTTTTTT.